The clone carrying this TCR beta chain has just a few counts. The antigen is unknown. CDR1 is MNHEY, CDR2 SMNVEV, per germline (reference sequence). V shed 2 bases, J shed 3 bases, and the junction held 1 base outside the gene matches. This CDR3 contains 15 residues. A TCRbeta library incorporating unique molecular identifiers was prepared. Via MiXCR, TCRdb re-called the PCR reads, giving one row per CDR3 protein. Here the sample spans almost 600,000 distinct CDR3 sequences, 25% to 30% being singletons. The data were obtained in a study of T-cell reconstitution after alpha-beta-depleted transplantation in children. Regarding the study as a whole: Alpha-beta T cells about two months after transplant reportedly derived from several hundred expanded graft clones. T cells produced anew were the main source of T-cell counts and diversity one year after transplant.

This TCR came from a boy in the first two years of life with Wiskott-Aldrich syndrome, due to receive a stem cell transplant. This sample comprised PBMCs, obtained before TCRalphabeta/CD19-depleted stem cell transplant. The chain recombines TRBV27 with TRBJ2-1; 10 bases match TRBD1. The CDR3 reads CASSLRTGGYNEQFF. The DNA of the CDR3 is TGTGCCAGCAGTTTAAGGACAGGGGGCTACAATGAGCAGTTCTTC.